Listed here are 8 T cell receptor beta chains from one sample, sequenced in a study of shared clonotypes between healthy human individuals. Only in-frame clones appear in the TCRdb table, and some are missing; sequencing was by immunoSEQ multiplex PCR. The sample has a few million clones, around 94% seen once. Material: naive CD4+ T cells sorted from blood. Subset here: CD45RA+ positively selected. The origin of the receptors is a man younger than 35 in good health.

To note about this clone: Other DNA sequences in the sample encode the same CDR3. The rearrangement uses TRBV20-1 and TRBJ2-7; D not resolved. The CDR3 length is 11 residues. Germline V gene lookup returns CDR1 DFQATT and CDR2 SNEGSKA (reference sequence). With 3 bases removed from V and 3 bases from J, the gap between germline ends came to 6 bases. CDR3 in amino acids: CSASPGYEQYF. In nucleotides, the CDR3 is TGCAGTGCTAGCCCCGGCTACGAGCAGTACTTC.

On this clone: Different DNA sequences within this sample yield the same CDR3. V is TRBV18 and J is TRBJ1-2, with 8 bases that match TRBD1. The V segment lost 0 bases and the J segment 3 bases; nucleotides outside the gene matches: 3. The CDR3 spans 15 residues. Germline V gene sequence: CDR1 KGHSH, CDR2 LQKENI. The CDR3 region is CASSPPGQGYYGYTF. CDR3 in DNA: TGTGCCAGCTCACCACCCGGACAGGGCTACTATGGCTACACCTTC. The full variable domain, with the rest looked up from reference TRBV18 and TRBJ1-2, is NAGVMQNPRHLVRRRGQEARLRCSPMKGHSHVYWYRQLPEEGLKFMVYLQKENIIDESGMPKERFSAEFPKEGPSILRIQQVVRGDSAAYFCASSPPGQGYYGYTFGSGTRLTVV.

As for this clone: Other nucleotide sequences in the sample specify the same CDR3. This chain connects TRBV30 to TRBJ1-1; D gene uncertain. The V and J ends lost 1 base and 5 bases respectively, with 5 bases between them. Per the germline V gene, CDR1 is GTSNPN and CDR2 is SVGIG (reference sequence). This CDR3 has 11 amino acids. CDR3 residues: CAWSGETEAFF. As DNA, the CDR3 is TGTGCCTGGAGTGGGGAGACTGAAGCTTTCTTT.

The chain uses TRBV19 and TRBJ2-3; D tentatively reads TRBD1 or TRBD2 (5 bases each). The CDR3 spans 13 residues. V lost 4 bases, J lost 0 bases, and 5 bases lay in between. Germline V lookup: CDR1 LNHDA, CDR2 SQIVND (reference sequence). The CDR3 nucleotides are TGTGCCAGTAGTAGGGACAGCACAGATACGCAGTATTTT. It specifies CASSRDSTDTQYF.

Details on this clone: Other nucleotide sequences from this sample produce the same CDR3. The chain has TRBV18 and TRBJ2-7; TRBD2 is a possible D gene (5 bases). This CDR3 has 12 residues. With 2 bases removed from V and 4 bases from J, the gap between germline ends came to 6 bases. CDR1 is KGHSH and CDR2 is LQKENI in the germline V gene. The CDR3 DNA is TGTGCCAGCTCACCAGGGAGATACGAGCAGTACTTC. Its protein product is CASSPGRYEQYF.

The rearrangement links TRBV5-1 to TRBJ2-5; the D is unclear. The CDR3 totals 14 residues. Germline loops: CDR1 SGHRS, CDR2 YFSETQ. The ends were cut back, 3 bases at V and 7 bases at J, with 16 bases in the middle. The DNA for the CDR3 is TGCGCCAGCAGCTCCGACGGCCCCTTGGTGACCCAGTACTTC. It encodes CASSSDGPLVTQYF.

This chain links TRBV5-1 with TRBJ2-5; 9 bases agree with TRBD2. CDR3 length equals 16 residues. V lost 0 bases and J lost 5; bases outside the gene matches: 8. The germline V gene has CDR1 SGHRS and CDR2 YFSETQ. This CDR3 reads CASSLVGGRAGETQYF. The DNA of the CDR3 is TGCGCCAGCAGCTTGGTCGGCGGGAGGGCCGGGGAGACCCAGTACTTC.

The chain uses TRBV6-1 and TRBJ1-1; D ambiguous. CDR1 is MNHNS, CDR2 SASEGT, per germline. The CDR3 length is 13 residues. Trimming removed 7 bases at V and 0 bases at J, with 9 bases between. This chain's CDR3 is CASTGKLNTEAFF. CDR3 nucleotides: TGTGCCAGCACGGGGAAATTGAACACTGAAGCTTTCTTT.